These 20 T cell receptor beta chains share one sample of origin, sequenced in a study of shared clonotypes between healthy human individuals. TCRdb's table, derived via immunoSEQ multiplex PCR, lists solely in-frame clones and lacks some. The sample consists of fewer than 1.6 million clones, about 98.5% of them appearing once. Sequencing was carried out using naive CD4+ T cells sorted from blood. Documented subset: CD45RA+ positively selected. These receptors were obtained from a man aged 25-40 years in good health.

This chain connects TRBV5-5 to TRBJ1-5, with D unresolved. The CDR3 is 16 amino acids. With 6 bases removed from V and 6 bases from J, the gap between germline ends came to 22 bases. Germline assignment: CDR1 SGHKS and CDR2 YYEKEE (reference sequence). The CDR3 nucleotides read TGTGCCAGCACCCCACAGCCGGGGTTCGGCAGTCAGCCCCAGCATTTT. Its protein is CASTPQPGFGSQPQHF.

J is TRBJ2-1 and V is TRBV4-1; D uncertain. The V gene lost 7 bases and the J gene lost 7 bases, with 8 bases spanning the gap. The length of the CDR3 is 11 residues. Germline assignment: CDR1 MGHRA and CDR2 YSYEKL. CDR3 in amino acids: CASTLGNEQFF. CDR3 DNA sequence: TGCGCCAGCACCCTCGGGAATGAGCAGTTCTTC.

V gene TRBV30 combines with J gene TRBJ2-7; D is unclear. V was cut by 2 bases and J by 1 base, with 15 bases left in between. The CDR3 totals 15 residues. Germline V CDR1 and CDR2: GTSNPN, SVGIG (reference sequence). The CDR3 reads CAWSFFLASSYEQYF. The DNA for the CDR3 is TGTGCCTGGAGTTTCTTTCTGGCATCGTCCTACGAGCAGTACTTC. The entire variable domain, with the rest obtained from reference TRBV30 and TRBJ2-7, is as follows: SQTIHQWPATLVQPVGSPLSLECTVEGTSNPNLYWYRQAAGRGLQLLFYSVGIGQISSEVPQNLSASRPQDRQFILSSKKLLLSDSGFYLCAWSFFLASSYEQYFGPGTRLTVT.

V is TRBV5-1 and J is TRBJ2-1; D remains unclear. CDR1 is SGHRS and CDR2 is YFSETQ in the germline V gene. This CDR3 region has 12 residues. V was cut by 2 bases and J by 8 bases, with 8 bases left in between. The CDR3 coding sequence is TGCGCCAGCAGCTTCCTTAACGATGAGCAGTTCTTC. Its translation: CASSFLNDEQFF.

This chain joins TRBV10-3 and TRBJ2-7, with 10 bases aligning to TRBD1. V shed 0 bases, J shed 5 bases, and the junction held 4 bases outside the gene matches. Germline-derived CDR1 and CDR2 are ENHRY and SYGVKD. This CDR3 is built from 15 residues. The CDR3 DNA sequence: TGTGCCATCAGTGAGTCGACAGGGGGCTTCCACGAGCAGTACTTC. This gives the protein CAISESTGGFHEQYF.

The chain has TRBV2 and TRBJ1-5; a possible D gene is TRBD1 (6 bases). The CDR3 extends over 14 amino acids. Trimming took 5 bases from V and 6 from J, leaving 14 bases between them. The germline V gene has CDR1 SNHLY and CDR2 FYNNEI. The chain's CDR3 is CASSRTGIGQPQHF. In DNA, the CDR3 is TGTGCCAGCAGTCGCACAGGGATAGGTCAGCCCCAGCATTTT.

Worth noting for this clone: Other nucleotide sequences from this sample produce the same CDR3. The chain employs TRBV7-2 and TRBJ2-3; possibly TRBD2 for D (6 bases). Trimming stripped 1 base from V and 3 bases from J, with 11 bases between. CDR3 length: 15 residues. Germline V CDR1 and CDR2: SGHTA, FQGNSA. CDR3 loop: CASSLDFRGTDTQYF. For the CDR3, the DNA is TGTGCCAGCAGCTTAGATTTTCGGGGGACAGATACGCAGTATTTT.

This chain uses TRBV4-3 with TRBJ2-6; 8 bases fit TRBD1. The CDR3 length is 16 residues. Looked up from germline, CDR1 is LGHNA and CDR2 is YSLEER. J lost 3 bases, V lost 6 bases, and 7 bases had no gene match. The CDR3 bases are TGCGCCAGCAGTTTTACAGGGGGAGGTGGGGCCAACGTCCTGACTTTC. Protein sequence: CASSFTGGGGANVLTF.

The V and J genes are TRBV11-2 and TRBJ2-7; tentative D call: TRBD2 (5 bases). The germline V gene encodes CDR1 SGHAT and CDR2 FQNNGV. CDR3 length: 17 residues. Trimming cost V 3 bases and J 2 bases, with 20 bases left between them. The CDR3 is CASSFPGLAFGAYEQYF. In DNA form, the CDR3 reads TGTGCCAGCAGCTTTCCCGGGCTAGCCTTCGGTGCCTACGAGCAGTACTTC.

Concerning this clone itself: At the DNA level, this CDR3 is encoded by other sequences in the same sample as well. This chain uses TRBV5-1 with TRBJ1-1, with D unclear. CDR3 length equals 12 residues. V lost 2 bases, J lost 5 bases, and 7 bases lay in between. Germline V lookup: CDR1 SGHRS, CDR2 YFSETQ. The CDR3 region is CASSFSGTEAFF. Here the CDR3 DNA reads TGCGCCAGCAGCTTTTCCGGAACTGAAGCTTTCTTT.

V usage is TRBV4-2 and J usage is TRBJ2-3; perhaps TRBD1 as D (7 bases). V lost 5 bases and J lost 0, with 15 bases in between. This CDR3 is 16 amino acids long. Germline V gives CDR1 LGHNA, CDR2 YNFKEQ. The CDR3 DNA reads TGTGCCAGCAGCACGCGGGACAGCCAGAGCACAGATACGCAGTATTTT. Protein: CASSTRDSQSTDTQYF.

The genes are TRBV19 and TRBJ2-7; 9 nucleotides align to TRBD2. V shed 1 base and J 7 bases; nucleotides not matched to a gene: 8. There are 15 residues in the CDR3. Per the germline V gene, CDR1 is LNHDA and CDR2 is SQIVND (reference sequence). In DNA, the CDR3 is TGTGCCAGTAGTATAGTAGCGAGACTAGCGGTAGAGCAGTACTTC. It is translated as CASSIVARLAVEQYF.

The CDR3 DNA sequence: TGTGCCAGCAGCTTCCCCGGCGGGAGCTACAATGAGCAGTTCTTC. Protein sequence: CASSFPGGSYNEQFF. V gene TRBV7-9 combines with J gene TRBJ2-1; 7 bases map to TRBD2. The CDR3 totals 15 residues. The trim removed 3 bases at V and 3 bases at J, leaving 5 bases unmatched. Per germline, CDR1 SEHNR and CDR2 FQNEAQ (reference sequence).

As regards this clone: Other DNA sequences within the sample encode an identical CDR3. V gene TRBV20-1 combines with J gene TRBJ2-5, with D uncertain. Germline V gene sequence: CDR1 DFQATT, CDR2 SNEGSKA (reference sequence). V was cut by 6 bases and J by 1 base, with 6 bases left in between. The length of the CDR3 is 11 residues. For the CDR3, the DNA is TGCAGTGCATCAGCCCAAGAGACCCAGTACTTC. Its translation is CSASAQETQYF.

The chain links TRBV29-1 to TRBJ2-4, with TRBD1 matching 7 bases. The CDR3 runs to 18 residues. CDR1 and CDR2 (germline): SQVTM, ANQGSEA. Losses at the gene ends were 2 bases for V and 0 bases for J; bases not matched to a gene: 13. This CDR3 is CSVEKWGPGQKAKNIQYF. The CDR3 DNA reads TGCAGCGTTGAAAAATGGGGACCGGGACAGAAAGCCAAAAACATTCAGTACTTC.

The rearrangement uses TRBV19 and TRBJ2-3, with 7 bases identical to TRBD1. V lost 6 bases, J lost 1 base, and 16 bases stayed unmatched. This CDR3 region has 18 residues. Looked up from germline, CDR1 is LNHDA and CDR2 is SQIVND (reference sequence). The CDR3 is CASSIQFRQGGGTDTQYF. CDR3 in DNA: TGTGCCAGTAGCATCCAGTTCCGACAGGGTGGGGGCACAGATACGCAGTATTTT.

The gene calls are TRBV9 and TRBJ1-3; D gene ambiguous. The V gene lost 0 bases and the J gene lost 6 bases, with 7 bases spanning the gap. The CDR3 is 13 amino acids. The germline V gene has CDR1 SGDLS and CDR2 YYNGEE. The CDR3 bases are TGTGCCAGCAGCGTAGCTCCCCTAAACACCATATATTTT. It is translated as CASSVAPLNTIYF.

The gene calls are TRBV27 and TRBJ2-1, with 12 bases that match TRBD2. This CDR3 is 19 amino acids long. Germline V lookup: CDR1 MNHEY, CDR2 SMNVEV (reference sequence). V gave up 2 bases and J gave up 0 bases; unmatched junction bases: 8. This CDR3 reads CASSLILAGGSSSYNEQFF. CDR3 DNA sequence: TGTGCCAGCAGTTTAATCCTAGCGGGAGGGTCGAGCTCCTACAATGAGCAGTTCTTC.

CDR3 bases: TGTGCCAGCAGCTTCCGCGGGACCGCAGATACGCAGTATTTT. It is translated as CASSFRGTADTQYF. The gene calls are TRBV5-4 and TRBJ2-3, with a tentative D call TRBD2 (6 bases). The germline V and J ends were trimmed by 2 bases and 4 bases, with 11 bases remaining between them. This CDR3 spans 14 amino acids. Germline V CDR1 and CDR2: SGHNT, YYREEE (reference sequence).

A single count supports this clone. The V call is TRBV7-9, the J call TRBJ1-1, with unresolved D. The CDR3 has 16 residues. Germline CDR1 SEHNR, CDR2 FQNEAQ (reference sequence). Trimming left V 5 bases short and J 0 bases short, with 16 bases between. CDR3 residues: CASSPQTQLMNTEAFF. The CDR3, as DNA: TGTGCCAGCAGCCCTCAGACCCAGTTAATGAACACTGAAGCTTTCTTT.